The 28 T cell receptor beta chains below were found in one sample sequenced in a study of preoperative IRX-2 immunotherapy in early breast cancer. Libraries were prepared by immunoSEQ multiplex PCR; TCRdb keeps only in-frame clonotypes and omits some of them. The table includes under 45,000 clones, less than 95% detected once. Treatment reported: preoperative locoregional IRX-2 cytokine immunotherapy. Source: tumor tissue, taken after IRX-2 immunotherapy. Every receptor here comes from a human donor with breast cancer.

The V gene is TRBV21-1, the J gene TRBJ2-5; TRBD1, the table's D call, lacks a check against the DNA. TRBV21-1 is annotated as a pseudogene. The CDR3 loop spans 18 amino acids. The CDR3, as DNA: TGTGCCAGCAGCAAAGGGGCTTTTCGACAGGGCGCTCAAGAGACCCAGTACTTC. Amino acids: CASSKGAFRQGAQETQYF.

The J gene is TRBJ2-7, the V gene TRBV7-3; 7 nucleotides align to TRBD2. This CDR3 has 15 amino acids. Trimming removed 6 bases from V and 5 bases from J; junction bases left unmatched: 13. Germline CDR1 reads SGHTA; CDR2 reads FQGTGA. The CDR3 loop reads CASSYSGQIGDEQYF. DNA for the CDR3: TGTGCCAGCAGTTATAGCGGGCAGATCGGGGACGAGCAGTACTTC.

The rearrangement uses TRBV7-8 and TRBJ2-7; a possible D gene is TRBD1 (5 bases). The CDR3 runs 15 residues. Germline CDR1 is SGHVS and CDR2 is FQNEAQ. The V end lost 5 bases, the J end lost 0 bases, and 14 bases lay between the germline ends. DNA of the CDR3: TGTGCCAGCAGCCCAGTCGGACACGGCTCCTACGAGCAGTACTTC. Its translation: CASSPVGHGSYEQYF.

The chain has TRBV7-2 and TRBJ2-4; D ambiguous. The CDR3 extends over 15 amino acids. Deletions cut 5 bases from V and 1 base from J, with 12 bases between. The germline CDR1 and CDR2 sequences are SGHTA and FQGNSA. CDR3 coding DNA: TGTGCCAGCAGCCCCCCGGGTTTGGCCAAAAACATTCAGTACTTC. Protein sequence: CASSPPGLAKNIQYF.

The chain employs TRBV7-8 and TRBJ2-1; tentatively, D is TRBD1 or TRBD2 (5 bases each). V gave up 1 base and J gave up 7 bases, with 8 bases separating them. Germline V gene data show CDR1 as SGHVS and CDR2 as FQNEAQ. This CDR3 region has 13 residues. The CDR3 protein is CASSLGGVNEQFF. The CDR3 nucleotides are TGTGCCAGCAGCTTAGGAGGGGTAAATGAGCAGTTCTTC.

The V and J genes are TRBV2 and TRBJ1-5; 9 bases are shared with TRBD1. CDR3 length equals 15 residues. The V gene's germline CDR1 is SNHLY and CDR2 FYNNEI. Trimming cost V 4 bases and J 6 bases; bases outside gene matches: 7. The CDR3 reads CASSGGGQGFQPQHF. The CDR3 coding sequence is TGTGCCAGCAGTGGAGGGGGACAGGGTTTTCAGCCCCAGCATTTT.

The chain recombines TRBV7-3 with TRBJ2-7; 8 positions match TRBD2. CDR3 length: 14 amino acids. CDR1 and CDR2 from the germline V gene are SGHTA and FQGTGA. With 5 bases clipped from V and 0 bases from J, the junction kept 3 bases outside the gene matches. For the CDR3, the DNA is TGTGCCAGCAGCCTTAGCGGGACCTCCTACGAGCAGTACTTC. It yields the protein CASSLSGTSYEQYF.

This chain uses TRBV5-5 with TRBJ1-2; TRBD1 agrees at 7 bases. The CDR3 sequence is 18 residues long. Looked up from germline, CDR1 is SGHKS and CDR2 is YYEKEE (reference sequence). J gave up 1 base and V 1 base, and 13 bases lay outside the gene matches. CDR3 protein: CASSLTTGRRSINYGYTF. The CDR3 DNA reads TGTGCCAGCAGCTTGACGACAGGGAGGCGGTCGATTAACTATGGCTACACCTTC.

A word on this clone: This same CDR3 is encoded by further DNA sequences in the sample. The rearrangement joins TRBV7-2 to TRBJ1-5; no clear D gene. Germline V gene lookup returns CDR1 SGHTA and CDR2 FQGNSA. The ends were cut back, 2 bases at V and 3 bases at J, with 8 bases in the middle. The length of the CDR3 is 14 residues. Here the CDR3 DNA reads TGTGCCAGCAGCTTAAGCCACCCCAATCAGCCCCAGCATTTT. As protein: CASSLSHPNQPQHF.

V gene TRBV7-6 combines with J gene TRBJ1-6, with D maybe TRBD1 (5 bases). CDR3 length: 16 residues. The ends were cut back, 0 bases at V and 7 bases at J, with 13 bases in the middle. The V gene's germline CDR1 is SGHVS and CDR2 FNYEAQ. CDR3 protein: CASSLAYGALNSPLHF. The DNA for the CDR3 is TGTGCCAGCAGCTTAGCATACGGGGCGTTGAATTCACCCCTCCACTTT.

The rearrangement links TRBV6-6 to TRBJ1-4; D remains unclear. The V and J ends lost 6 bases and 3 bases respectively, with 8 bases between them. Germline CDR1 is MNHNY and CDR2 is SVGAGI (reference sequence). This CDR3 contains 13 residues. The CDR3 loop is CASRAGSNEKLFF. The DNA of the CDR3 is TGTGCCAGCAGGGCAGGTTCTAATGAAAAACTGTTTTTT.

V and J are TRBV12-2 and TRBJ2-5. TRBV12-2 is a pseudogene locus. The CDR3 length is 13 residues. The CDR3 coding sequence is TGTGCAAGTCGCCAAGGCACCGAAGAGACCCAGTACTTC. It translates to CASRQGTEETQYF.

V and J are TRBV9 and TRBJ2-5, with 11 bases matching TRBD1. Germline CDR1 is SGDLS and CDR2 is YYNGEE. Trimming took 4 bases from V and 2 from J; bases not matched to a gene: 7. This CDR3 is built from 16 residues. CDR3 DNA sequence: TGTGCCAGCAGCAAAGGGACAGGGGGTAATCAAGAGACCCAGTACTTC. It translates to CASSKGTGGNQETQYF.

V usage is TRBV19 and J usage is TRBJ1-5; TRBD1 aligns across 9 bases. Trimming took 5 bases from V and 7 from J; bases not matched to a gene: 6. CDR1 is LNHDA and CDR2 is SQIVND in the germline V gene (reference sequence). The CDR3 is 14 residues long. The CDR3 nucleotides are TGTGCCAGTAGTTACGGGACAGGGCAACAGCCCCAGCATTTT. Amino acids: CASSYGTGQQPQHF.

The J gene is TRBJ1-2, the V gene TRBV5-6, with unresolved D. V lost 4 bases and J lost 4, with 11 bases in between. The germline CDR1 and CDR2 sequences are SGHDT and YYEEEE. The CDR3 runs 13 residues. CDR3 loop: CASSTRRVYGYTF. CDR3 DNA: TGTGCCAGCAGCACCCGGAGGGTCTATGGCTACACCTTC.

The chain has TRBV7-3 and TRBJ2-2; tentatively, D is TRBD1 (5 bases). Trimming pared 5 bases from V and 6 bases from J, leaving 13 bases between. This CDR3 has 14 residues. CDR1 SGHTA and CDR2 FQGTGA come from the germline V gene. The CDR3 DNA reads as TGTGCCAGCAGCATAGGAGCAGGGTCCGGGGAGCTGTTTTTT. Translated, it gives CASSIGAGSGELFF.

The rearrangement uses TRBV5-1 and TRBJ2-1, with D perhaps TRBD2 (6 bases). Deletions cut 0 bases from V and 2 bases from J, with 6 bases between. This CDR3 is 14 amino acids long. Germline V lookup: CDR1 SGHRS, CDR2 YFSETQ. CDR3 DNA sequence: TGCGCCAGCAGCTTGGCTAGCGCCTACAATGAGCAGTTCTTC. It encodes CASSLASAYNEQFF. Variable domain in full (rest from reference TRBV5-1 and TRBJ2-1): KAGVTQTPRYLIKTRGQQVTLSCSPISGHRSVSWYQQTPGQGLQFLFEYFSETQRNKGNFPGRFSGRQFSNSRSEMNVSTLELGDSALYLCASSLASAYNEQFFGPGTRLTVL.

This chain connects TRBV11-2 to TRBJ1-3; unclear D gene. The CDR3 sequence is 13 residues long. V lost 5 bases, J lost 4 bases, and 9 bases lay in between. Germline V gene sequence: CDR1 SGHAT, CDR2 FQNNGV. The DNA of the CDR3 is TGTGCCAGCAGCATCGACCGAGGAAACACCATATATTTT. Encoded protein: CASSIDRGNTIYF.

V and J are TRBV10-3 and TRBJ2-1; 16 positions agree with TRBD2. Trimming removed 2 bases from V and 8 bases from J; junction bases left unmatched: 6. Germline CDR1 is ENHRY and CDR2 is SYGVKD. This CDR3 has 17 amino acids. For the CDR3, the DNA is TGTGCCATCAGTGAGCCGGGGACTAGCGGGGGGGTCGATGAGCAGTTCTTC. Its protein product is CAISEPGTSGGVDEQFF.

V gene TRBV5-5 combines with J gene TRBJ2-7; D is possibly TRBD2 (6 bases). The V gene lost 0 bases and the J gene lost 6 bases, with 13 bases spanning the gap. CDR3 length: 14 amino acids. From germline, CDR1 is SGHKS and CDR2 YYEKEE (reference sequence). CDR3 region: CASSLDPLASEQYF. The CDR3 DNA sequence: TGTGCCAGCAGCTTGGATCCACTAGCTTCCGAGCAGTACTTC.

V is TRBV29-1 and J is TRBJ2-2; D may be TRBD2 (5 bases). V lost 4 bases, J lost 5 bases, and 17 bases lay in between. The CDR3 runs to 15 residues. Germline CDR1 reads SQVTM; CDR2 reads ANQGSEA. This CDR3 is CSVGVTAAATGELFF. For the CDR3, the DNA is TGCAGCGTTGGGGTTACAGCGGCCGCGACCGGGGAGCTGTTTTTT.

The chain carries TRBV5-1 and TRBJ1-2; D gene unclear. V lost 0 bases, J lost 8 bases, and 11 bases lay in between. The CDR3 runs to 13 residues. Germline V gives CDR1 SGHRS, CDR2 YFSETQ. In DNA, the CDR3 is TGCGCCAGCAGCTTGGCCGTCGGCTGGGGCTACACCTTC. Amino acid sequence: CASSLAVGWGYTF.

The chain links TRBV4-3 to TRBJ1-3; D is unclear. Germline CDR1 and CDR2: LGHNA and YSLEER. V lost 0 bases and J lost 0, with 6 bases in between. The CDR3 loop spans 15 amino acids. The CDR3 bases are TGCGCCAGCAGCCAAGATTGGGACTCTGGAAACACCATATATTTT. Protein product: CASSQDWDSGNTIYF.

This CDR3 is CAIRTATATDTQYF. CDR3 coding DNA: TGTGCCATCAGGACTGCTACTGCCACAGATACGCAGTATTTT. J is TRBJ2-3 and V is TRBV10-3, with D uncertain. CDR3 length equals 14 residues. V lost 6 bases and J lost 2, with 12 bases in between. Per the germline V gene, CDR1 is ENHRY and CDR2 is SYGVKD.

This sequence joins TRBV6-4 and TRBJ1-5; no clear D gene. CDR1 MRHNA and CDR2 SNTAGT come from the germline V gene. Trimming took off 4 bases at V and 7 bases at J, with 11 bases between the two ends. The CDR3 spans 13 residues. The DNA for the CDR3 is TGTGCCAGCAGTGTGGCCCAATACCAGCCCCAGCATTTT. Its protein product is CASSVAQYQPQHF.

The chain couples TRBV10-3 to TRBJ2-3; TRBD2 agrees at 12 bases. The germline gives CDR1 ENHRY, CDR2 SYGVKD. Trimming removed 6 bases from V and 5 bases from J; junction bases left unmatched: 6. The CDR3 loop spans 15 amino acids. CDR3 amino acids: CAIRDPGLAGDTQYF. In DNA form, the CDR3 reads TGTGCCATCAGGGACCCGGGACTAGCGGGAGATACGCAGTATTTT.

The chain carries TRBV2 and TRBJ2-7, with 7 bases matching TRBD2. V gave up 6 bases and J gave up 1 base; unmatched junction bases: 18. This CDR3 spans 18 amino acids. The V gene's germline CDR1 is SNHLY and CDR2 FYNNEI. The CDR3 loop reads CASSRSAFFLAESYEQYF. The CDR3 DNA follows: TGTGCCAGCAGCCGAAGCGCTTTCTTCCTAGCGGAATCCTACGAGCAGTACTTC. Complete variable domain (other parts from reference TRBV2 and TRBJ2-7): EPEVTQTPSHQVTQMGQEVILRCVPISNHLYFYWYRQILGQKVEFLVSFYNNEISEKSEIFDDQFSVERPDGSNFTLKIRSTKLEDSAMYFCASSRSAFFLAESYEQYFGPGTRLTVT.

This clone was picked up one time. The V gene is TRBV5-4, the J gene TRBJ1-5; D gene unclear. The CDR3 runs 13 residues. Germline V gene lookup returns CDR1 SGHNT and CDR2 YYREEE (reference sequence). The germline V and J ends were trimmed by 3 bases and 7 bases, with 11 bases remaining between them. This chain's CDR3 is CASSSDISQPQHF. CDR3 nucleotides: TGTGCCAGCAGCTCAGATATAAGCCAGCCCCAGCATTTT.